This T cell receptor (beta chain) derives from a study of T-cell reconstitution after alpha-beta-depleted transplantation in children. Study-wide findings and caveats: Newly produced T cells mostly accounted for T-cell counts and diversity one year post-transplant. Some patients showed high day-60 TCRbeta diversity, which derived from surviving recipient T cells and thymic progenitors.

As for this clonotype: Its target is unknown.

This CDR3 has 13 amino acids. CDR1 SEHNR and CDR2 FQNEAQ come from the germline V gene (reference sequence). V was cut by 3 bases and J by 3 bases, with 6 bases left in between. Preparing the TCRbeta library involved the use of unique molecular identifiers. TCRdb independently ran MiXCR on the PCR reads; one entry per CDR3 protein. The table shows 400,000 to 450,000 distinct CDR3 sequences, with roughly two fifths occurring only once. This chain links TRBV7-9 with TRBJ1-5; D uncertain. This specimen was PBMCs, taken before TCRalphabeta/CD19-depleted stem cell transplant. This receptor was obtained from a girl aged 2-10 years with aplastic anemia, due to receive a stem cell transplant. The CDR3, as DNA: TGTGCCAGCAGCTTGTCGGCCAATCAGCCCCAGCATTTT. Translation: CASSLSANQPQHF.